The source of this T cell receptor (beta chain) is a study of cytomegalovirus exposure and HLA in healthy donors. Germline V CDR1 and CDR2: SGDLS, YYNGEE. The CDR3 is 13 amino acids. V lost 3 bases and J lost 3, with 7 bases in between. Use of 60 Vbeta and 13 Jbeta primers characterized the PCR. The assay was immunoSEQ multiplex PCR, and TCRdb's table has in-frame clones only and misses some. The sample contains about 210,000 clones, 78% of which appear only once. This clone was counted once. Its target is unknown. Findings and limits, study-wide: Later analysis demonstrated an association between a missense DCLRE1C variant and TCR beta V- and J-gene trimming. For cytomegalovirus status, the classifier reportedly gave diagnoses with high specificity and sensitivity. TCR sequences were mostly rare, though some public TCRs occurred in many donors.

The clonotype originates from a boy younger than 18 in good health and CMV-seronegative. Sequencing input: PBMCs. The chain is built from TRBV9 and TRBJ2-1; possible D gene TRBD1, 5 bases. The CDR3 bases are TGTGCCAGCAGCGCCGACAGCTACAATGAGCAGTTCTTC. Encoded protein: CASSADSYNEQFF.